This T cell receptor (beta chain) was recovered during a study of blood T cell repertoires in COVID-19 (dated by TCRdb to the early 2020s). Regarding the study in general: The collaborator samples originated in the United States, Italy and Spain and spanned the acute and convalescent phases of COVID-19. The prospective study material was composed of cDNA or gDNA derived from T cells, B-cell-depleted T cells, or PBMCs. The dataset comprised deeply sampled blood TCRbeta repertoires from subjects exposed to, actively infected with, or recovered from COVID-19. A freely available public database, intended as a resource for researchers studying the immune response to SARS-CoV-2, is where the repertoires were released. The samples were drawn from two sources: the first 160 participants of the ongoing ImmuneRACE study, and fewer than 1,500 subjects contributed by 6 global collaborators. Nearly every sample came with metadata listing a de-identified subject ID, COVID-19 status, age in years and sex. HLA class I and class II types, where available, came from metadata supplied by the sample provider rather than from assay-based typing. Findings and caveats that apply to the study as a whole: How much clinical and demographic metadata was included differed by source and by participant, and the metadata was provided uncurated.

TCRbeta CDR3 regions were amplified from genomic DNA using the immunoSEQ Assay, a bias-controlled multiplex PCR. The paper's processing steps were these. Within the assay, amplification of reference gene primers was used to estimate how many nucleated cells each sample contained. To quantify the absolute abundance of each unique TCRbeta CDR3 rearrangement, sequence reads were collapsed and filtered. For each sample, productive Simpson clonality was calculated by taking the square root of Simpson's diversity index across productive rearrangements. In TCRdb, the immuneACCESS table is reduced to in-frame sequences with V and J assigned. These tables do not hold every clone; where another copy was compared, an unresolved V gene accounts for under half, and the others remain unexplained. That table is the source of V, J and clone size, and D and trimming were worked out from the DNA. This sample has around 68,000 clones in its table, and over 75% of those were observed once. Jointly, the top ten make up around 6.7% of the sample.

On this clone itself: Its antigen specificity is not known. The record has no base qualities; no much larger clone is one base away.

Collaborating institutions collected whole blood in K2EDTA tubes following their own protocols. For TCRbeta analysis, collaborators shipped samples in one of three forms: frozen whole blood, isolated PBMCs, or DNA extracted from either of those sample types. The sequence came from a man aged 50-60 years with active COVID-19. Input material: peripheral blood.

The CDR3 reads as follows: CASSLSRRVYTEAFF. The DNA sequence is TGTGCCAGCAGCCTTTCCCGTCGCGTGTACACTGAAGCTTTCTTT. The rearrangement joined TRBV4-2 to TRBJ1-1; confidence is insufficient to name the D gene. There are 15 amino acids in the CDR3, from cysteine to phenylalanine inclusive. The entry retains the CDR3 DNA only, 45 bases that are in frame from base 1. Per the germline V gene, LGHNA is the CDR1 and YNFKEQ is the CDR2. V and J lose 4 bases and 3 bases, and a span of 15 bases separates them.